This T cell receptor beta chain appears in the sequencing data of a study of blood T cell repertoires in COVID-19. Study context: The United States, Italy and Spain provided the acute and convalescent COVID-19 samples. From T cells, B-cell-depleted T cells, or PBMCs came the material, which was cDNA or gDNA.

Authors' analysis steps: Amplification of reference gene primers provided the estimated nucleated cell counts. Profiled with immunoSEQ multiplex PCR; TCRdb holds only in-frame clones, not every one. The V and J calls and the clone size are those of that table, but D and trimming were determined from the DNA. The table lists 250,000 to 350,000 clones, approximately 91% of them singletons. Germline assignment: CDR1 MNHEY and CDR2 SVGEGT. The CDR3 contains 14 residues. V was trimmed by 1 base and J by 7 bases, leaving 13 bases between them. This TCR derives from a woman in her fifties or sixties with acute or convalescent COVID-19. The rearrangement uses TRBV6-2 or TRBV6-3 and TRBJ1-2; a possible D gene is TRBD1 (5 bases). The sequenced sample consisted of peripheral blood. This CDR3 reads CASSYLTVRVGYTF. For the CDR3, the DNA is TGTGCCAGCAGTTACTTGACAGTGCGAGTTGGCTACACCTTC.